This T cell receptor (beta chain) was sequenced in a study of T cells in Graves' hyperthyroidism and ophthalmopathy. CDR1 is SEHNR, CDR2 FQNEAQ, per germline (reference sequence). This CDR3 has 13 amino acids. Amplified TCR beta CDR3 regions derived from RNA transcripts. TCR CDR3 regions were first amplified by RT-PCR with HTBI primers. TCRdb independently ran MiXCR on the multiplex PCR reads; one entry per CDR3 protein. The table includes over 550,000 distinct CDR3 sequences, 16% detected once. Worth noting for this clonotype: An end of the junction differs from the germline gene, which may be a read error.

The chain recombines TRBV7-9 with TRBJ1-2; D not resolved. The sequenced sample consisted of blood. The clonotype originates from a woman between 18 and 29 years old with Graves' hyperthyroidism. CDR3 amino acids: CASSFRANYGYAF. The CDR3 region has the DNA TGTGCCAGCAGCTTCCGGGCAAACTATGGCTACGCCTTC.